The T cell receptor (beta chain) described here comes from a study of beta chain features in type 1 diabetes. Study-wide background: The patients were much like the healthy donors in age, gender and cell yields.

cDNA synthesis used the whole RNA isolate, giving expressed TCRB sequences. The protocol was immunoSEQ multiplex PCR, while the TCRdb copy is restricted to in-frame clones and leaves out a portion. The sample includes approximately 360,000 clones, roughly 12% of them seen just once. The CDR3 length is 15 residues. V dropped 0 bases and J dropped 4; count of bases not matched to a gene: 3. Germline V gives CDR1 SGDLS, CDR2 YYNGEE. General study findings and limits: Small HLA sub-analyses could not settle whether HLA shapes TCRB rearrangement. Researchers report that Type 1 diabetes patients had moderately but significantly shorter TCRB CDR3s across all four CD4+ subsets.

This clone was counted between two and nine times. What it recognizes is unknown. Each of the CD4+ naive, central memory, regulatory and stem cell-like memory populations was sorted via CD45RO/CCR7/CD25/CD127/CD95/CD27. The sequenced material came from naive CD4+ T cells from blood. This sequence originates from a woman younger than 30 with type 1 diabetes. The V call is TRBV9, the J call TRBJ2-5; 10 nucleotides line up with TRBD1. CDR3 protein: CASSVVGTGVETQYF. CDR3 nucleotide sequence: TGTGCCAGCAGCGTAGTCGGGACAGGGGTAGAGACCCAGTACTTC.